The next 8 T cell receptor beta chains were all read from a single sample in a study of T cells in Graves' hyperthyroidism and ophthalmopathy. Amplification targeted TCR beta CDR3 regions from RNA transcripts. The TCR CDR3 first-round RT-PCR relied on the HTBI primer set. TCRdb itself ran the multiplex PCR reads through MiXCR, one entry per CDR3 protein. The repertoire holds hundreds of thousands of distinct CDR3 sequences, with approximately 15% as singletons. Sequencing was performed on blood. These receptor sequences come from a young woman with Graves' hyperthyroidism.

In its sample, this clonotype was seen many times. J is TRBJ2-3 and V is TRBV12-5, with D uncertain. The CDR3 totals 13 residues. V dropped 2 bases and J dropped 0 bases, with 3 bases sitting between them. The germline gives CDR1 LGHNT, CDR2 FRNRAP. Here the CDR3 DNA reads TGTGCTAGTGGTTTGCTGAGCACAGATACGCAGTATTTT. It translates to CASGLLSTDTQYF.

J is TRBJ1-5 and V is TRBV20-1, with D perhaps TRBD1 (5 bases). The CDR3 contains 13 residues. V shed 3 bases and J shed 4 bases, with 10 bases lying between them. Per germline, CDR1 DFQATT and CDR2 SNEGSKA (reference sequence). The CDR3 bases are TGCAGTGCTAGTGGGACGGCTAATCAGCCCCAGCATTTT. As protein: CSASGTANQPQHF.

As DNA, the CDR3 is TGTGCCAGCTGCGACAGGGGCGCGGGGTGGCCCCAGCATTTT. This gives the protein CASCDRGAGWPQHF. The chain has TRBV2 and TRBJ1-5; 8 nucleotides align to TRBD1. The V gene end was trimmed by 8 bases and the J gene end by 9 bases; junction bases not matched to a gene: 12. The germline gives CDR1 SNHLY, CDR2 FYNNEI. CDR3 length: 14 amino acids.

The J gene is TRBJ2-5, the V gene TRBV6-5; a possible D gene is TRBD2 (6 bases). This CDR3 has 16 residues. Trimming pared 0 bases from V and 1 base from J, leaving 12 bases between. CDR1 is MNHEY and CDR2 is SVGAGI in the germline V gene. In nucleotides, the CDR3 is TGTGCCAGCAGTTACTCGGGAGGAAGGGGCCAAGAGACCCAGTACTTC. This codes for CASSYSGGRGQETQYF.

This clonotype came up a few times. The chain joins TRBV6-2 or TRBV6-3 to TRBJ2-1; TRBD2 aligns across 9 bases. This CDR3 has 13 amino acids. V lost 7 bases, J lost 6 bases, and 4 bases stayed unmatched. From germline, CDR1 is MNHEY and CDR2 SVGEGT. CDR3 bases: TGTGCCAGCACGGGACTAGCCACCAATGAGCAGTTCTTC. Its translation is CASTGLATNEQFF.

The table lists this clonotype with many counts. The chain links TRBV20-1 to TRBJ2-1; 8 bases align to TRBD2. Germline trimming cut 6 bases from V and 0 bases from J; bases unmatched to any gene: 7. The CDR3 length is 15 residues. Germline values: CDR1 DFQATT, CDR2 SNEGSKA (reference sequence). CDR3 in DNA: TGCAGTGCCCGTAGCGGGGTCAGCTCCTACAATGAGCAGTTCTTC. It translates to CSARSGVSSYNEQFF.

This clonotype was recorded at least ten times. J is TRBJ1-2 and V is TRBV11-2; a possible D gene is TRBD1 (5 bases). V gave up 4 bases and J gave up 8 bases, with 20 bases separating them. Per germline, CDR1 SGHAT and CDR2 FQNNGV. CDR3 length: 15 amino acids. As DNA, the CDR3 is TGTGCCAGCAGCTCTTTCCGGGACCGCCTTCTGGGCTACACCTTC. This translates into CASSSFRDRLLGYTF.

This clonotype was observed a few times. The J gene is TRBJ2-7, the V gene TRBV4-1; D is perhaps TRBD1 or TRBD2 (5 bases each). The ends were cut back, 4 bases at V and 3 bases at J, with 16 bases in the middle. This CDR3 spans 15 amino acids. Germline CDR1 and CDR2: MGHRA and YSYEKL. The CDR3 nucleotides read TGCGCCAGCAGCCCCTCACTAGGGACGAGCTACGAGCAGTACTTC. It is translated as CASSPSLGTSYEQYF.